The present entry profiles one TCR beta chain with its context. Compared with the rest of its sample, this clonotype is medium-sized (0.01 to 0.1%). No antigen is known for it. One base away there is no much larger clone; base qualities are not given. This sample is drawn from a study of spatial heterogeneity in lung cancer (dated by TCRdb to the late 2010s). For the study in its entirety: Beta-chain transcripts were consistently detected in greater numbers than alpha-chain transcripts, which likely reflected higher beta-chain transcript abundance. In tumor regions, TCR transcript counts showed a strong correlation with a T cell transcriptional module score derived from matched bulk RNA-seq. In the raw uncorrected reads, each unique combination of TCR and UMI appeared on average more than ten times. In non-small cell lung cancer, the study made a quantitative comparison of TCR alpha and beta repertoires among multiple tumor regions, matched nontumor lung and blood. TCR repertoire features were related to nonsynonymous mutation counts determined by whole-exome sequencing of tumor tissue. Both alpha and beta chains were TCR-sequenced in a few hundred tumor regions, approximately 67 matched nontumor lung samples and 45 to 60 PBMC samples obtained at surgery.

The full study reports these points: Confirming at a functional level the hypothesis that regional TCRs recognize regional mutations was considered to require additional single-cell paired TCR alpha and beta sequencing. A correlation was observed between the number of expanded intratumoral alpha and beta TCRs and the tumor nonsynonymous mutation count. TCR-seq coverage of tumor T cells was estimated at only around 7% for alpha chains and about 13% for beta chains. Counts of ubiquitous and regional expanded TCRs correlated with counts of ubiquitous and regional nonsynonymous mutations, respectively.

The library came from 5' RACE. These reads were obtained on a NextSeq 500. The TCR library protocol attached a unique molecular identifier to each TCR cDNA molecule to allow correction of PCR and sequencing errors. Under the source paper's analysis protocol: Decombinator tools were used for TCR identification, UMI-based error correction and CDR3 extraction. TCRs above a frequency of 2 per 1,000, corresponding to the top 1% of the tumor frequency distribution, were defined as expanded. Expanded tumor TCRs were classed as regional if statistically deemed absent (corrected P<0.05) from at least one tumor region, otherwise ubiquitous. Renyi diversity was calculated using the R vegan package after each repertoire was subsampled 100 times to 5,000 TCRs. CDR3 similarity networks were built from amino acid triplet string-kernel similarity, with CDR3s being connected when pairwise similarity was above 0.82. In TCRdb, the public reads were trimmed at Q25 with fastp and aligned with MiXCR, with productive beta chains retained. Each CDR3 protein appears once, grouped with its most common genes and DNA. Here the V and J calls rest on TCRdb's processing, not on the authors' analysis. The sample data list roughly 3,000 distinct CDR3 sequences, and about 16% of these were observed just once. Approximately 6.5% of the sample is held by the ten biggest clonotypes.

CDR1 and CDR2 are read off the germline V gene as MNHNS and SASEGT. The V end loses 7 bases and the J end loses 8 bases, and a stretch of 14 bases separates them. Counted from cysteine to phenylalanine, this CDR3 has 12 amino acids. Of the read, only the CDR3 DNA is kept; its 36 bases are in frame from base 1. The time point label on this specimen signifies: sample taken at primary tumor resection. Samples were obtained from approximately 76 patients with early-stage, untreated non-small cell lung cancer from the lung TRACERx cohort. Without any cell sorting, TCR sequencing was performed on whole RNA extracted either from tumor and nontumor lung tissue or from cryopreserved PBMC samples. A patient was chosen for TCR sequencing only when enough RNA was available from at least two tumor regions. A lung pathologist reviewed the tumor and adjacent nontumor lung specimens before the specimens were selected.

Rearrangement joined TRBV6-1 to TRBJ1-2; TRBD1 is a weak D gene call, 5 bases matching. The clonotype was recovered from a female donor with early-stage non-small cell lung cancer. The specimen was lung tumor tissue, collected at surgery. The DNA is TGTGCCAGCAATATAGACAGAAGGGGCTACACCTTC. Translated, it reads CASNIDRRGYTF.